The 9 T cell receptor beta chains below all came from one sample that was sequenced in a study of neurological immune-mediated disorders. TCRdb used MiXCR to reprocess the 5' RACE reads, holding one entry per CDR3 protein. Of 95,000 to 110,000 distinct CDR3 sequences in the sample, 10% to 14% were seen once. Time point denoted: longitudinal time-point 3. The sample comprised PBMCs. Source of these receptors: a female donor with HTLV-1-associated myelopathy (HAM/TSP).

This clonotype was seen many times. The chain carries TRBV5-1 and TRBJ2-3, with D tentatively TRBD1 (5 bases). The CDR3 has 15 amino acids. Trimming took off 2 bases at V and 3 bases at J, with 13 bases between the two ends. Germline V gene data show CDR1 as SGHRS and CDR2 as YFSETQ. For the CDR3, the DNA is TGCGCCAGCAGCTTTGGGGCGGTTGGGACAGATACGCAGTATTTT. It translates to CASSFGAVGTDTQYF.

On this clonotype itself: A much larger clone lies a single base off, so this may be a read error. The rearrangement joins TRBV7-2 to TRBJ2-7; D unclear. The V gene's germline CDR1 is SGHTA and CDR2 FQGNSA. CDR3 size: 14 residues. The CDR3: CASSSPERPLEHYF. The CDR3 DNA follows: TGTGCCAGCAGCTCCCCAGAAAGGCCCCTCGAGCACTACTTC.

This clonotype was seen many times. CDR3 sequence reads: CASSFAGTEAFF. The CDR3 coding sequence is TGCGCCAGCAGCTTCGCAGGGACTGAAGCTTTCTTT. V is TRBV5-1 and J is TRBJ1-1; D might be TRBD1 (5 bases). Trimming shortened V by 2 bases and J by 5 bases, and 7 bases separated the two germline ends. This CDR3 has 12 amino acids. Germline V gene sequence: CDR1 SGHRS, CDR2 YFSETQ.

This clonotype was recorded at least ten times. The chain recombines TRBV5-1 with TRBJ2-2, with D unresolved. Germline V gene lookup returns CDR1 SGHRS and CDR2 YFSETQ. Trimming left V 0 bases short and J 4 bases short, with 7 bases between. The CDR3 totals 14 residues. In DNA form, the CDR3 reads TGCGCCAGCAGCTTGGGGGCCTCCACCGGGGAGCTGTTTTTT. Its translation: CASSLGASTGELFF.

This clonotype was seen ten or more times. The CDR3 spells CASSLIAALSSYNEQFF. In nucleotides, the CDR3 is TGTGCCAGCAGTTTAATAGCGGCCCTGAGCTCCTACAATGAGCAGTTCTTC. The J gene is TRBJ2-1, the V gene TRBV27, with D perhaps matching TRBD2 (6 bases). Germline V lookup: CDR1 MNHEY, CDR2 SMNVEV (reference sequence). The ends were cut back, 2 bases at V and 0 bases at J, with 14 bases in the middle. The CDR3 has 17 amino acids.

This clonotype has at least ten counts. The rearrangement links TRBV7-2 to TRBJ2-1; 7 bases are a match to TRBD2. The CDR3 sequence is 15 residues long. V lost 1 base to trimming and J lost 6 bases; unmatched junction nucleotides: 6. Germline lookup yields CDR1 SGHTA and CDR2 FQGNSA. The CDR3 loop is CASSLVDPGGNEQFF. The CDR3 nucleotides are TGTGCCAGCAGCTTAGTGGACCCGGGGGGCAATGAGCAGTTCTTC.

Note on this clonotype: The junction departs from germline at one end; a sequencing error may be responsible. J is TRBJ2-3 and V is TRBV29-1; 8 nucleotides line up with TRBD2. From germline, CDR1 is SQVTM and CDR2 ANQGSEA. CDR3 length equals 13 residues. As DNA, the CDR3 is TGCAGCGTTTTAGCGGGGCAGGCATATACGCAGTCTTTT. Residues: CSVLAGQAYTQSF.

The chain is built from TRBV6-2 or TRBV6-3 and TRBJ2-7; 9 nucleotides line up with TRBD2. With V trimmed by 6 bases and J by 5 bases, 11 bases remained unmatched. CDR3 length: 15 amino acids. Germline V lookup: CDR1 MNHEY, CDR2 SVGEGT. CDR3 loop: CASRPKEAGGHEQYF. CDR3 DNA sequence: TGTGCCAGCAGACCTAAGGAGGCGGGGGGGCACGAGCAGTACTTC.

This clonotype was observed many times. DNA of the CDR3: TGTGCCAGCAGTTTAGGGCTAATTGGACAGGCGTCTGCCCAAGAGACCCAGTACTTC. Translated: CASSLGLIGQASAQETQYF. This chain connects TRBV12-3 or TRBV12-4 to TRBJ2-5; 7 bases map to TRBD1. The CDR3 has 19 residues. The trim removed 1 base at V and 1 base at J, leaving 15 bases unmatched.